A selection of T cell receptor beta chains follows, all from one sample in a study of OX40 agonist ivuxolimab in advanced cancers. Clones were read by immunoSEQ multiplex PCR, and TCRdb kept only the in-frame ones, dropping some. The table records tens of thousands of clones, about 83% of them present only once. Sample: CD4+ or CD8+ T cells sorted from blood, taken in a trial of the OX40 agonist ivuxolimab. The receptors stem from an adult with an advanced solid tumor such as melanoma, head and neck, liver or kidney cancer. Both conserved end residues are part of each CDR3. The D gene is left open where the match is weak. Some rows have no size entry. The others give once, few or many, or a class for an expanded clone.

v_call	j_call	clone_size	d_call	cdr3_aa	cdr3_nt
TRBV4-2	TRBJ2-7	.	.	CASSRPDRGSEQYF	TGTGCCAGCAGCCGGCCAGACCGGGGCTCCGAGCAGTACTTC
TRBV19	TRBJ1-1	.	.	CASSPGPNTEAFF	TGTGCCAGTAGTCCCGGACCGAACACTGAAGCTTTCTTT
TRBV27	TRBJ1-2	few	.	CASSPQVFGYGYTF	TGTGCCAGCAGCCCTCAAGTATTCGGCTATGGCTACACCTTC
TRBV11-2	TRBJ1-1	.	TRBD1	CASSPGQGFTEAFF	TGTGCCAGCAGCCCGGGACAGGGGTTCACTGAAGCTTTCTTT
TRBV5-4	TRBJ2-1	.	TRBD2	CASRVGLAGGVNEQFF	TGTGCCAGCAGGGTGGGACTAGCGGGAGGAGTAAATGAGCAGTTCTTC
TRBV2	TRBJ2-7	.	.	CASSERLAGYEQYF	TGTGCCAGCAGTGAACGGTTAGCTGGGTACGAGCAGTACTTC
TRBV18	TRBJ1-2	.	.	CASSPDSKEDYGYTF	TGTGCCAGCTCACCGGACAGTAAGGAAGACTATGGCTACACCTTC
TRBV6-5	TRBJ1-5	.	.	CASSYTGGAGQPQHF	TGTGCCAGCAGTTACACGGGGGGCGCAGGTCAGCCCCAGCATTTT
TRBV7-8	TRBJ1-5	.	.	CASSQKLGDGNQPQHF	TGTGCCAGCAGCCAAAAACTGGGCGACGGCAATCAGCCCCAGCATTTT
TRBV18	TRBJ1-5	.	TRBD1	CASSLGQGGIHQPQHF	TGTGCCAGCTCACTCGGACAGGGGGGTATCCATCAGCCCCAGCATTTT
TRBV6-6	TRBJ2-2	.	.	CAVSGANTGELFF	TGTGCTGTATCCGGCGCGAACACCGGGGAGCTGTTTTTT
TRBV28	TRBJ1-5	.	TRBD1	CASSWGTGGNQPQHF	TGTGCCAGCAGTTGGGGGACAGGGGGCAATCAGCCCCAGCATTTT
TRBV9	TRBJ2-1	.	.	CASSVDVSNEQFF	TGTGCCAGCAGCGTAGACGTCTCGAATGAGCAGTTCTTC
TRBV19	TRBJ1-4	.	.	CASSIRRQGEKLFF	TGTGCCAGTAGTATACGGAGGCAGGGTGAAAAACTGTTTTTT
TRBV27	TRBJ2-7	few	.	CASRILAGVYEQYF	TGTGCCAGCAGAATACTAGCAGGAGTCTACGAGCAGTACTTC
TRBV5-4	TRBJ2-1	.	TRBD2	CASSSGLAVYNEQFF	TGTGCCAGCAGCTCGGGACTAGCGGTCTACAATGAGCAGTTCTTC
TRBV28	TRBJ2-1	.	TRBD2	CASSPRLAGADNEQFF	TGTGCCAGCAGTCCCAGACTAGCGGGAGCGGACAATGAGCAGTTCTTC
TRBV11-2	TRBJ2-5	.	.	CASRPSQGETQYF	TGTGCCAGCAGGCCCTCCCAGGGGGAGACCCAGTACTTC
TRBV27	TRBJ1-1	.	.	CASRTGTEAFF	TGTGCCAGCAGAACGGGGACTGAAGCTTTCTTT
TRBV27	TRBJ2-7	once	.	CASSLFGTTYQYEQYF	TGTGCCAGCAGTTTATTCGGGACAACCTACCAGTACGAGCAGTACTTC
TRBV7-9	TRBJ2-7	few	TRBD1	CASLRVGTGGGYEQYF	TGTGCCAGCCTGAGGGTCGGGACAGGGGGCGGCTACGAGCAGTACTTC
TRBV6-1	TRBJ1-3	.	.	CASSERFGKISGNTIYF	TGTGCCAGCAGTGAAAGGTTCGGGAAAATCTCTGGAAACACCATATATTTT
TRBV28	TRBJ2-7	few	TRBD1	CASRPGQAYEQYF	TGTGCCAGCAGACCGGGACAGGCTTACGAGCAGTACTTC
TRBV5-6	TRBJ2-7	.	.	CASSERLSSYEQYF	TGTGCCAGCAGCGAGCGTTTAAGCTCCTACGAGCAGTACTTC
TRBV6-1	TRBJ1-5	.	TRBD1	CASSEPGTGESQPQHF	TGTGCCAGCAGTGAACCTGGGACAGGGGAGAGTCAGCCCCAGCATTTT
TRBV11-2	TRBJ2-6	.	.	CASSLGVRMISGANVLTF	TGTGCCAGCAGCTTAGGAGTCAGGATGATCTCTGGGGCCAACGTCCTGACTTTC
TRBV19	TRBJ1-5	.	TRBD1	CASVDRGLSGQPQHF	TGTGCCAGCGTAGACAGGGGGCTTAGTGGACAGCCCCAGCATTTT
TRBV9	TRBJ2-3	.	TRBD2	CASSVVTGGADTQYF	TGTGCCAGCAGCGTAGTAACGGGGGGGGCAGATACGCAGTATTTT
TRBV6-5	TRBJ1-2	.	.	CASRPFQGSYGYTF	TGTGCCAGCAGACCGTTTCAGGGCAGCTATGGCTACACCTTC